These 26 T cell receptor beta chains were all obtained from the same sample, sequenced in a study of shared clonotypes between healthy human individuals. Libraries were prepared by immunoSEQ multiplex PCR; TCRdb keeps only in-frame clonotypes and omits some of them. The repertoire holds some 2,100,000 clones, with roughly 91% as singletons. Terminally differentiated effector memory CD45RA+ cells were excluded from the naive CD8 cells, which were CD45RO-negative and positively selected for CCR7. Sample: naive CD8+ T cells from PBMCs. The origin of the receptors is a man between 18 and 35 years old in good health. Some clones in this sample may be carry-over from other donors' samples.

V and J are TRBV5-4 and TRBJ2-7; a weak D match, TRBD1 (5 bases). This CDR3 spans 14 amino acids. Trimming took 3 bases from V and 3 from J, leaving 13 bases between them. Germline V gene data show CDR1 as SGHNT and CDR2 as YYREEE (reference sequence). The CDR3 DNA sequence: TGTGCCAGCAGCTCCCCGACAGAGTACTACGAGCAGTACTTC. Translated: CASSSPTEYYEQYF.

V is TRBV7-9 and J is TRBJ2-5; 14 bases are a match to TRBD2. The J segment lost 3 bases and the V segment lost 11 bases, leaving 8 bases of the junction unmatched. The CDR3 length is 15 residues. CDR1 SEHNR and CDR2 FQNEAQ come from the germline V gene (reference sequence). The CDR3 is CAGGRGLAGEETQYF. CDR3 DNA: TGTGCCGGAGGAAGGGGACTAGCGGGAGAAGAGACCCAGTACTTC. The variable domain in full, with the rest retrieved from reference TRBV7-9 and TRBJ2-5, is DTGVSQNPRHKITKRGQNVTFRCDPISEHNRLYWYRQTLGQGPEFLTYFQNEAQLEKSRLLSDRFSAERPKGSFSTLEIQRTEQGDSAMYLCAGGRGLAGEETQYFGPGTRLLVL.

The chain has TRBV11-3 and TRBJ1-3; tentatively, D is TRBD1 (5 bases). Germline V CDR1 and CDR2: SGHNT, YENEEA. Trimming cost V 7 bases and J 2 bases, with 18 bases left between them. CDR3 size: 16 residues. The CDR3 sequence: CASNRGGGGAGNTIYF. The CDR3 bases are TGTGCCAGCAATCGGGGGGGAGGAGGCGCTGGAAACACCATATATTTT.

This rearrangement joins TRBV12-5 to TRBJ2-5; TRBD1 matches at 9 bases. Germline-derived CDR1 and CDR2 are LGHNT and FRNRAP. CDR3 length: 15 amino acids. With 7 bases clipped from V and 2 bases from J, the junction kept 8 bases outside the gene matches. The CDR3 is CASADRDRDQETQYF. CDR3 nucleotides: TGTGCTAGTGCCGACCGGGACAGGGATCAAGAGACCCAGTACTTC. Full variable domain (missing parts from reference TRBV12-5 and TRBJ2-5): DARVTQTPRHKVTEMGQEVTMRCQPILGHNTVFWYRQTMMQGLELLAYFRNRAPLDDSGMPKDRFSAEMPDATLATLKIQPSEPRDSAVYFCASADRDRDQETQYFGPGTRLLVL.

V gene TRBV6-1 combines with J gene TRBJ2-7; TRBD1 might be the D (6 bases). Germline lookup yields CDR1 MNHNS and CDR2 SASEGT. This CDR3 region has 14 residues. Trimming took off 3 bases at V and 2 bases at J, with 11 bases between the two ends. The CDR3 spells CASSEYRVTYEQYF. The CDR3 DNA reads TGTGCCAGCAGTGAGTACAGGGTCACCTACGAGCAGTACTTC.

The rearrangement links TRBV4-1 to TRBJ1-1; no clear D gene. The CDR3 loop spans 14 amino acids. Germline V lookup: CDR1 MGHRA, CDR2 YSYEKL. V lost 4 bases, J lost 1 base, and 10 bases lay in between. CDR3 coding DNA: TGCGCCAGCAGCCCGACCGCCAGGAACACTGAAGCTTTCTTT. The encoded protein is CASSPTARNTEAFF.

This chain joins TRBV9 and TRBJ1-1; 12 bases line up with TRBD1. Losses at the gene ends were 0 bases for V and 1 base for J; bases not matched to a gene: 10. Germline-derived CDR1 and CDR2 are SGDLS and YYNGEE. The CDR3 totals 19 residues. The CDR3 here is CASSVARDRGPVGNTEAFF. The CDR3, as DNA: TGTGCCAGCAGCGTAGCTCGGGACAGGGGGCCTGTAGGGAACACTGAAGCTTTCTTT.

The genes are TRBV28 and TRBJ2-7; tentative D call: TRBD2 (5 bases). The CDR3 is 15 amino acids. Germline V lookup: CDR1 MDHEN, CDR2 SYDVKM. The V end lost 6 bases, the J end lost 3 bases, and 18 bases lay between the germline ends. For the CDR3, the DNA is TGTGCCAGCAGCCTAGCTCAGCTACTACACTACGAGCAGTACTTC. This codes for CASSLAQLLHYEQYF.

This CDR3 is CASSPRGLNTDTQYF. CDR3 DNA: TGTGCCAGCAGCCCACGGGGACTTAACACAGATACGCAGTATTTT. The chain joins TRBV13 to TRBJ2-3; D may be TRBD2 (6 bases). V was pared by 5 bases and J by 2 bases, with 14 bases between. There are 15 residues in the CDR3. CDR1 is PRHDT and CDR2 is FYEKMQ in the germline V gene (reference sequence).

Only a few counts were recorded for this clone. The V call is TRBV5-4, the J call TRBJ1-1; D gene ambiguous. V was pared by 4 bases and J by 5 bases, with 9 bases between. The CDR3 consists of 12 residues. Looked up from germline, CDR1 is SGHNT and CDR2 is YYREEE (reference sequence). For the CDR3, the DNA is TGTGCCAGCAGCATGGGAGTTACTGAAGCTTTCTTT. As protein: CASSMGVTEAFF. Full variable domain (outside the CDR3, taken from reference TRBV5-4 and TRBJ1-1): ETGVTQSPTHLIKTRGQQVTLRCSSQSGHNTVSWYQQALGQGPQFIFQYYREEENGRGNFPPRFSGLQFPNYSSELNVNALELDDSALYLCASSMGVTEAFFGQGTRLTVV.

The chain combines TRBV6-5 with TRBJ2-1, with D uncertain. The CDR3 covers 14 residues. The germline V and J ends were trimmed by 3 bases and 9 bases, with 15 bases remaining between them. Germline values: CDR1 MNHEY, CDR2 SVGAGI. CDR3 residues: CASSYGFQYPEQFF. In nucleotides, the CDR3 is TGTGCCAGCAGTTATGGGTTCCAATATCCTGAGCAGTTCTTC.

The chain links TRBV10-2 to TRBJ2-2; tentative D call: TRBD2 (7 bases). V lost 3 bases and J lost 6, with 14 bases in between. The CDR3 contains 15 residues. Germline loops: CDR1 WSHSY, CDR2 SAAADI. In nucleotides, the CDR3 is TGCGCCAGCAGTGAAGGGGGGAGGGCCTCCGGGGAGCTGTTTTTT. Encoded protein: CASSEGGRASGELFF.

The genes are TRBV28 and TRBJ1-1; D gene ambiguous. Trimming took off 2 bases at V and 7 bases at J, with 11 bases between the two ends. CDR3 size: 13 residues. Germline CDR1 MDHEN, CDR2 SYDVKM. CDR3 residues: CASSLVQPLEAFF. The CDR3 DNA sequence: TGTGCCAGCAGTTTAGTGCAGCCCCTTGAAGCTTTCTTT.

The rearrangement links TRBV7-9 to TRBJ2-3, with D perhaps TRBD2 (6 bases). Germline CDR1 and CDR2: SEHNR and FQNEAQ (reference sequence). With 5 bases removed from V and 8 bases from J, the gap between germline ends came to 20 bases. This CDR3 has 15 amino acids. The CDR3 is CASSPSVPPRGTQYF. In DNA, the CDR3 is TGTGCCAGCAGCCCTAGCGTACCACCCCGGGGTACGCAGTATTTT.

The chain has TRBV27 and TRBJ2-1; 8 nucleotides match TRBD1. The ends lost 5 bases at V and 8 bases at J; junction bases unmatched: 5. Per germline, CDR1 MNHEY and CDR2 SMNVEV (reference sequence). CDR3 length: 13 residues. The chain's CDR3 is CASSDRGVDEQFF. CDR3 DNA sequence: TGTGCCAGCAGTGACAGGGGTGTGGATGAGCAGTTCTTC.

This clone was observed a few times. The gene calls are TRBV27 and TRBJ1-1, with D hard to call. Germline V gene lookup returns CDR1 MNHEY and CDR2 SMNVEV (reference sequence). Trimming took 5 bases from V and 1 from J, leaving 8 bases between them. The CDR3 is 13 residues long. The chain's CDR3 is CASSGRENTEAFF. The CDR3 DNA sequence: TGTGCCAGCAGTGGACGGGAGAACACTGAAGCTTTCTTT.

This clone has a single count. The chain is built from TRBV7-2 and TRBJ1-2; D not certain. Germline CDR1 and CDR2: SGHTA and FQGNSA. This CDR3 is built from 13 residues. V dropped 4 bases and J dropped 3 bases, with 9 bases sitting between them. This chain's CDR3 is CASSSTEDYGYTF. CDR3 sequence (DNA): TGTGCCAGCAGCTCAACAGAGGACTATGGCTACACCTTC.

V usage is TRBV19 and J usage is TRBJ1-5; 7 nucleotides agree with TRBD1. The CDR3 is made up of 15 amino acids. Germline assignment: CDR1 LNHDA and CDR2 SQIVND (reference sequence). V lost 9 bases and J lost 5; bases outside the gene matches: 13. CDR3 loop: CASQMRGRLDQPQHF. CDR3 sequence (DNA): TGTGCCAGCCAAATGAGGGGGCGGTTGGATCAGCCCCAGCATTTT.

The gene calls are TRBV4-3 and TRBJ2-1, with 8 bases fitting TRBD2. The CDR3 has 14 residues. Germline V CDR1 and CDR2: LGHNA, YSLEER. The trim removed 3 bases at V and 8 bases at J, leaving 6 bases unmatched. The chain's CDR3 is CASSHASGLYEQFF. The CDR3 nucleotides read TGCGCCAGCAGCCACGCTAGCGGGCTCTATGAGCAGTTCTTC.

V and J are TRBV5-1 and TRBJ2-3; D uncertain. The CDR3 covers 15 residues. Trimming left V 1 base short and J 1 base short, with 10 bases between. Looked up from germline, CDR1 is SGHRS and CDR2 is YFSETQ. Here the CDR3 DNA reads TGCGCCAGCAGCTTGAGTGGCGGCCGCACAGATACGCAGTATTTT. Protein product: CASSLSGGRTDTQYF.

The CDR3 coding sequence is TGTGCCAGCTCTCCTTCGGCTGGGGCCAACGTCCTGACTTTC. Protein: CASSPSAGANVLTF. The rearrangement uses TRBV6-1 and TRBJ2-6; no clear D gene. Germline V gene data show CDR1 as MNHNS and CDR2 as SASEGT. Trimming pared 8 bases from V and 2 bases from J, leaving 10 bases between. The CDR3 is 14 amino acids.

Of note for this clone: Other DNA variants within this sample encode the same CDR3. The chain couples TRBV30 to TRBJ2-1; 10 nucleotides align to TRBD2. V shed 0 bases and J 4 bases; nucleotides not matched to a gene: 0. The CDR3 has 14 residues. The germline gives CDR1 GTSNPN, CDR2 SVGIG (reference sequence). In nucleotides, the CDR3 is TGTGCCTGGAGTGTACTAGCGGGATACAATGAGCAGTTCTTC. Translating it yields CAWSVLAGYNEQFF.

The chain uses TRBV9 and TRBJ2-5; 8 nucleotides agree with TRBD2. Germline V gene data show CDR1 as SGDLS and CDR2 as YYNGEE. With 3 bases clipped from V and 5 bases from J, the junction kept 18 bases outside the gene matches. There are 18 residues in the CDR3. The CDR3, as DNA: TGTGCCAGCAGCGCCGACCCCGGCTGGACTAGCCGTGGGGAGACCCAGTACTTC. Protein sequence: CASSADPGWTSRGETQYF.

The chain is built from TRBV5-1 and TRBJ2-1, with TRBD2 matching over 10 bases. V trimming: 1 base; J trimming: 0 bases; junction bases outside the gene matches: 1. Germline CDR1 is SGHRS and CDR2 is YFSETQ. The CDR3 has 16 amino acids. Written as DNA, the CDR3 is TGCGCCAGCAGCTTGACTAGCGGGACCTCCTACAATGAGCAGTTCTTC. Amino acids: CASSLTSGTSYNEQFF.

The chain employs TRBV6-5 and TRBJ2-7, with 11 bases that match TRBD1. Germline CDR1 and CDR2: MNHEY and SVGAGI. This CDR3 spans 14 amino acids. Trimming removed 6 bases from V and 5 bases from J; junction bases left unmatched: 6. The CDR3 DNA reads TGTGCCAGCAGCTCCGGACAGGGGGCGAACGAGCAGTACTTC. Translated: CASSSGQGANEQYF.

As for this clone: This CDR3 is also generated by other DNA sequences in the sample. The chain carries TRBV29-1 and TRBJ1-1, with D uncertain. The length of the CDR3 is 11 residues. Trimming pared 2 bases from V and 5 bases from J, leaving 6 bases between. The germline gives CDR1 SQVTM, CDR2 ANQGSEA. The CDR3 loop is CSVESGTEAFF. DNA for the CDR3: TGCAGCGTTGAAAGCGGAACTGAAGCTTTCTTT.